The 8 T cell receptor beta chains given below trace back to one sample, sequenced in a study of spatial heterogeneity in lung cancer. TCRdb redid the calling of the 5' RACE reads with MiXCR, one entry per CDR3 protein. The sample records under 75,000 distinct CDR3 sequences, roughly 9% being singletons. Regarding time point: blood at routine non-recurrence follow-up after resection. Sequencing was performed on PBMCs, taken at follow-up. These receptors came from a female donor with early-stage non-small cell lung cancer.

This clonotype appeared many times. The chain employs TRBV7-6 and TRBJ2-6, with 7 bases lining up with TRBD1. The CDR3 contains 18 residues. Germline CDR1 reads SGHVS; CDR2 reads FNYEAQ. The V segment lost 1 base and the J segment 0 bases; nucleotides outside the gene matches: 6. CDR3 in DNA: TGTGCCAGCAGCTTAGAACCGGGACAGTACTCTGGGGCCAACGTCCTGACTTTC. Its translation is CASSLEPGQYSGANVLTF.

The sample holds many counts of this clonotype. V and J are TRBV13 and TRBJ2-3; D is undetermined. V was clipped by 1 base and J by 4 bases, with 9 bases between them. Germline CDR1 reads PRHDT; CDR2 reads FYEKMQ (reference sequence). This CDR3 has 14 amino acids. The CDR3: CASSLAGIPDTQYF. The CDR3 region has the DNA TGTGCCAGCAGCTTAGCAGGAATCCCAGATACGCAGTATTTT.

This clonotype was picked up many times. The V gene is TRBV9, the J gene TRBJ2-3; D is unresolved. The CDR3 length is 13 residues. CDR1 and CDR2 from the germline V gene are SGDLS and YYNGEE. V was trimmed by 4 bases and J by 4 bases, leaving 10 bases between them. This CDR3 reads CASSLPSADTQYF. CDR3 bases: TGTGCCAGCAGCCTCCCCTCTGCAGATACGCAGTATTTT.

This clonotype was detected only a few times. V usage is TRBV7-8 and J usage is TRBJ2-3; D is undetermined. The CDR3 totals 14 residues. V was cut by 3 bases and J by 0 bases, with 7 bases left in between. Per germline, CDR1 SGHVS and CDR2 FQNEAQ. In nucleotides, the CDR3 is TGTGCCAGCAGCTTCACAGAGAGCACAGATACGCAGTATTTT. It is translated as CASSFTESTDTQYF.

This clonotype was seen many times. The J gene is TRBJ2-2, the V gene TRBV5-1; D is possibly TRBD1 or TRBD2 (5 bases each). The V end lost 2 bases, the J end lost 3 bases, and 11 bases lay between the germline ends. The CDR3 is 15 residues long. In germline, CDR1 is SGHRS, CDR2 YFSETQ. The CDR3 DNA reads TGCGCCAGCAGCTTTATAGGGACGGACACCGGGGAGCTGTTTTTT. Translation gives CASSFIGTDTGELFF.

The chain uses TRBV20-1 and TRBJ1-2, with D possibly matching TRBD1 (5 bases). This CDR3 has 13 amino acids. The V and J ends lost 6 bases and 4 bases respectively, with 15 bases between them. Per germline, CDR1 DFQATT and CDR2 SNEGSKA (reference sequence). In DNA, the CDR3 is TGCAGTGCCCAATCCTCAGGGAGCTATGGCTACACCTTC. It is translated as CSAQSSGSYGYTF.

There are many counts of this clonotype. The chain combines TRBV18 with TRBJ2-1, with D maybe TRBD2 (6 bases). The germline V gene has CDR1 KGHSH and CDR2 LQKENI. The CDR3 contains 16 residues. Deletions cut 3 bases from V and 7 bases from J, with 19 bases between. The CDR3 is CASSPPGPGLQNEQFF. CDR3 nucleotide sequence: TGTGCCAGCTCACCCCCTGGCCCGGGACTCCAAAATGAGCAGTTCTTC.

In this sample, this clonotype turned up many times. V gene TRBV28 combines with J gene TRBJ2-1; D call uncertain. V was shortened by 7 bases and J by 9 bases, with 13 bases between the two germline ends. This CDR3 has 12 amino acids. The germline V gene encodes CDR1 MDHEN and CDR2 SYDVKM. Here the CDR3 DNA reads TGTGCCAGCACTCCCCAGTGGGGTGAGCAGTTCTTC. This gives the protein CASTPQWGEQFF.